The rows below give T cell receptor beta chains drawn from one sample of a study of blood T cells in healthy people across ages. Each CDR3 protein is one row after TCRdb ran MiXCR on the 5' RACE reads. The sample yields about 1.1 million distinct CDR3 sequences, more than 30% seen once. The sample comprised blood. Source of these receptors: a man aged 18 to 30 in good health. Both conserved end residues are part of each CDR3. A D gene is named only where the DNA matches it firmly. Rows give clone size only sometimes, using once, few, many, or a class for an expanded clone.

j_call d_call v_call clone_size cdr3_aa cdr3_nt
TRBJ2-1 - TRBV20-1 few CSARGPTKHIRDYNEQFF TGCAGTGCTAGGGGCCCAACTAAACACATCCGGGACTACAATGAGCAGTTCTTC
TRBJ1-1 TRBD1 TRBV29-1 - CSVMGQGYTEAFF TGCAGCGTTATGGGACAGGGCTACACTGAAGCTTTCTTT
TRBJ2-1 TRBD1 TRBV15 - CATSRGDRDEQFF TGTGCCACCAGCAGAGGTGACAGGGATGAGCAGTTCTTC
TRBJ2-4 - TRBV10-3 - CAISESGGGEGQYIQYF TGTGCCATCAGTGAGTCTGGAGGGGGCGAGGGGCAATACATTCAGTACTTC
TRBJ1-1 - TRBV29-1 - CSFDRRNTEAFF TGCAGCTTTGACAGGAGAAACACTGAAGCTTTCTTT
TRBJ2-3 - TRBV20-1 - CSAAQGTDTQYF TGCAGTGCTGCACAGGGCACAGATACGCAGTATTTT
TRBJ2-1 - TRBV7-9 - CASSSRGGMVVSSYNEQFF TGTGCCAGCAGCTCAAGGGGGGGAATGGTGGTTAGCTCCTACAATGAGCAGTTCTTC
TRBJ1-4 - TRBV6-6 - CASTRAGGEKLFF TGTGCCAGCACCCGGGCCGGGGGTGAAAAACTGTTTTTT
TRBJ2-7 TRBD1 TRBV7-8 few CASSPRNRDSSYEQYF TGTGCCAGCAGCCCGAGGAACCGGGACAGCTCCTACGAGCAGTACTTC
TRBJ1-2 - TRBV19 - CASSILAATNYGYTF TGTGCCAGTAGTATACTTGCGGCCACTAACTATGGCTACACCTTC
TRBJ2-5 - TRBV24-1 many CATSSTAFQETQYF TGTGCCACCAGCTCCACAGCTTTCCAAGAGACCCAGTACTTC
TRBJ1-2 - TRBV12-3/TRBV12-4 many CASSLSRGSNYGYTF TGTGCCAGCAGTCTCAGCAGGGGATCTAACTATGGCTACACCTTC
TRBJ2-1 TRBD2 TRBV7-9 - CATRPSGTYNEQFF TGTGCCACCCGTCCTAGCGGAACCTACAATGAGCAGTTCTTC
TRBJ2-5 - TRBV3-1 - CASSQDWSNTEQYF TGTGCCAGCAGCCAAGATTGGAGTAACACTGAGCAGTACTTC
TRBJ2-7 - TRBV28 - CASSPPGLRSYEQYF TGTGCCAGCAGTCCCCCGGGACTCCGATCCTACGAGCAGTACTTC
TRBJ1-4 - TRBV4-3 - CASSQPPQGPNEKLFF TGCGCCAGCAGCCAACCCCCACAGGGCCCTAATGAAAAACTGTTTTTT
TRBJ1-2 - TRBV12-3/TRBV12-4 - CASSLDQGFRYTF TGTGCCAGCAGTTTAGATCAGGGGTTCCGCTACACCTTC
TRBJ2-2 TRBD1 TRBV5-4 few CASSRGTANTGELFF TGTGCCAGCAGCCGTGGGACAGCCAACACCGGGGAGCTGTTTTTT
TRBJ2-5 - TRBV4-1 - CASSQEGRQYQETQYF TGCGCCAGCAGCCAAGAAGGACGACAGTATCAAGAGACCCAGTACTTC
TRBJ2-7 TRBD2 TRBV9 - CASTPWDYTYNEQYF TGTGCCAGCACCCCCTGGGACTATACCTACAATGAGCAGTACTTC
TRBJ1-2 TRBD1 TRBV20-1 few CSAGGGVYGYTF TGCAGTGCGGGAGGGGGCGTCTATGGCTACACCTTC
TRBJ2-1 - TRBV6-1 - CASRGNYNEQFF TGTGCCAGCCGGGGAAACTACAATGAGCAGTTCTTC
TRBJ2-7 - TRBV10-3 few CTIGLSSYEQYF TGTACCATAGGACTCAGCTCCTACGAGCAGTACTTC
TRBJ1-6 - TRBV30 few CAWSVRGDYSPLHF TGTGCCTGGAGCGTTAGGGGGGACTATTCACCCCTCCACTTT
TRBJ2-5 - TRBV3-1 - CASSQQYQETQYF TGTGCCAGCAGCCAACAGTACCAAGAGACCCAGTACTTC
TRBJ1-2 - TRBV9 - CASSVGEIYGYTF TGTGCCAGCAGCGTTGGGGAGATCTATGGCTACACCTTC
TRBJ2-5 - TRBV12-3/TRBV12-4 - CASSLRFNNERYF TGTGCCAGCAGTTTAAGGTTTAACAATGAGCGGTACTTC
TRBJ2-1 TRBD2 TRBV14 few CASSLRGTSGEHEQFF TGTGCCAGCAGCCTCAGAGGGACTAGCGGGGAACATGAGCAGTTCTTC
TRBJ2-2 TRBD1 TRBV28 few CASSSHRGTDTGELFF TGTGCCAGCAGTTCTCACAGGGGGACCGACACCGGGGAGCTGTTTTTT
TRBJ2-3 - TRBV5-1 many CASSLQNGDTQYF TGCGCCAGCAGCCTCCAGAACGGAGATACGCAGTATTTT
TRBJ2-5 TRBD1 TRBV29-1 - CSVETTGIQETQYF TGCAGCGTTGAAACGACAGGGATCCAAGAGACCCAGTACTTC
TRBJ2-7 - TRBV7-2 - CASSLVGAGYYEQYF TGTGCCAGCAGCTTAGTCGGGGCAGGGTACTACGAGCAGTACTTC
TRBJ2-2 - TRBV29-1 - CSVRHPRGTGELFF TGCAGCGTTCGTCACCCTAGGGGCACCGGGGAGCTGTTTTTT
TRBJ2-3 - TRBV28 many CASRGRGTDTQYF TGTGCCAGCCGTGGCAGGGGAACAGATACGCAGTATTTT
TRBJ1-1 - TRBV28 - CASSYRLEAFF TGTGCCAGCAGTTACAGATTGGAAGCTTTCTTT
TRBJ2-1 - TRBV5-6 - CASRQTVRSEQFF TGTGCCAGCAGACAGACAGTAAGAAGTGAGCAGTTCTTC
TRBJ2-5 - TRBV4-3 - CASSPLGRGQETQYF TGCGCCAGCAGCCCCCTAGGACGGGGCCAAGAGACCCAGTACTTC
TRBJ2-6 TRBD2 TRBV7-9 few CASSLGFPAGTSGANVLTF TGTGCCAGCAGCTTAGGGTTTCCAGCGGGGACCTCTGGGGCCAACGTCCTGACTTTC
TRBJ1-1 - TRBV3-1 - CASSQIEEAFF TGTGCCAGCAGCCAAATTGAGGAAGCTTTCTTT
TRBJ2-1 - TRBV4-3 - CASSQERGVSPYNEQFF TGCGCCAGCAGCCAAGAGCGAGGTGTCAGTCCCTACAATGAGCAGTTCTTC
TRBJ1-4 - TRBV12-3/TRBV12-4 - CASSFRGAPGEKLFF TGTGCCAGCAGTTTCCGGGGGGCGCCTGGTGAAAAACTGTTTTTT
TRBJ2-7 - TRBV20-1 few CSARGAAESSYEQYF TGCAGTGCTAGAGGGGCAGCGGAAAGCTCCTACGAGCAGTACTTC
TRBJ1-5 - TRBV29-1 few CSGQDGSNQPQHF TGCAGCGGTCAAGACGGAAGCAATCAGCCCCAGCATTTT
TRBJ2-5 TRBD2 TRBV20-1 - CSAKLAGGPQETQYF TGCAGTGCAAAACTAGCGGGGGGACCCCAAGAGACCCAGTACTTC
TRBJ2-5 TRBD2 TRBV20-1 - CSAYSGGAQETQYF TGCAGTGCTTATAGCGGGGGGGCGCAAGAGACCCAGTACTTC
TRBJ1-5 - TRBV6-2/TRBV6-3 - CASSYITSPVSNQPQHF TGTGCCAGCAGTTATATCACCAGCCCCGTAAGCAATCAGCCCCAGCATTTT
TRBJ2-4 - TRBV12-3/TRBV12-4 - CASSWRDNIQYF TGTGCCAGCAGTTGGAGGGATAACATTCAGTACTTC
TRBJ2-3 TRBD2 TRBV7-2 few CASSLRRLAGTDTQYF TGTGCCAGCAGCCTTAGGAGACTAGCGGGGACAGATACGCAGTATTTT
TRBJ1-1 TRBD1 TRBV2 - CASTRTGSNTEAFF TGTGCCAGCACTAGGACAGGCTCGAACACTGAAGCTTTCTTT
TRBJ2-7 TRBD1 TRBV7-9 - CASSLVGDRAYEQYF TGTGCCAGCAGCTTAGTTGGGGACAGAGCCTACGAGCAGTACTTC
TRBJ2-1 - TRBV6-5 - CASSRPGTRSYNEQFF TGTGCCAGCAGTCGCCCCGGGACTCGCTCCTACAATGAGCAGTTCTTC
TRBJ1-6 - TRBV14 - CASSQVNHGASGSPLHF TGTGCCAGCAGCCAAGTCAATCATGGCGCTAGTGGTTCACCCCTCCACTTT
TRBJ1-4 - TRBV7-9 - CASSLLSGTTNEKLFF TGTGCCAGCAGCCTACTCTCCGGGACGACTAATGAAAAACTGTTTTTT
TRBJ2-1 - TRBV29-1 few CSVTRGSNEQFF TGCAGCGTTACTCGGGGGTCCAATGAGCAGTTCTTC